The 14 T cell receptor beta chains below all came from one sample that was sequenced in a study of cytomegalovirus exposure and HLA in healthy donors (dated by TCRdb to the late 2010s). Libraries were prepared through the immunoSEQ multiplex PCR assay. For the multiplex PCR, a mixture combining 60 forward primers for TCR Vbeta segments and 13 reverse primers for TCR Jbeta segments was used. The table comes from immuneACCESS by way of TCRdb, which keeps in-frame sequences with V and J called. Part of the clones is missing from these tables; in studies checked, under half for an unresolved V gene and the rest for unknown reasons. This sample is represented by more than 100,000 clones; 73% of them were singletons. Of the sample, around 4% is held by the ten largest clones. Sequencing input: PBMCs. The receptors shown here come from a woman aged 40 to 49 in good health and CMV-seronegative.

The J gene is TRBJ2-7, the V gene TRBV5-4; 8 bases are shared with TRBD1. This CDR3 region has 15 residues. The V gene end was trimmed by 4 bases and the J gene end by 7 bases; junction bases not matched to a gene: 13. Per the germline V gene, CDR1 is SGHNT and CDR2 is YYREEE (reference sequence). CDR3 sequence (DNA): TGTGCCAGCAGCCTGGAAGTGGCAGGGGGCGATGAGCAGTACTTC. Residues: CASSLEVAGGDEQYF.

This clone was counted only a few times. V usage is TRBV28 and J usage is TRBJ1-1; D gene uncertain. Between the trimmed V and J ends, which lost 1 base and 2 bases, there was a span of 14 bases. Germline CDR1 MDHEN, CDR2 SYDVKM. The CDR3 runs to 16 residues. The CDR3 DNA sequence: TGTGCCAGCAGTTTATTTTCGAGACATGATAACACTGAAGCTTTCTTT. Protein: CASSLFSRHDNTEAFF.

This chain joins TRBV28 and TRBJ2-2; D is perhaps TRBD1 (6 bases). The CDR3 length is 15 residues. The V and J ends lost 4 bases and 5 bases respectively, with 14 bases between them. Germline-derived CDR1 and CDR2 are MDHEN and SYDVKM. CDR3 in DNA: TGTGCCAGCAGTTCACAGGGATTCATGACCGGGGAGCTGTTTTTT. Protein product: CASSSQGFMTGELFF.

The chain combines TRBV4-3 with TRBJ1-3; D call uncertain. Germline V lookup: CDR1 LGHNA, CDR2 YSLEER. CDR3 length equals 13 residues. Trimming cost V 3 bases and J 7 bases, with 10 bases left between them. This CDR3 is CASSQLVGNTIYF. CDR3 nucleotide sequence: TGCGCCAGCAGCCAGCTGGTCGGGAACACCATATATTTT.

This CDR3 is CASSLTVQETQYF. CDR3 sequence (DNA): TGTGCCAGCTCACTGACAGTCCAAGAGACCCAGTACTTC. The chain couples TRBV18 to TRBJ2-5; D may be TRBD1 (5 bases). The CDR3 is 13 residues long. V dropped 4 bases and J dropped 1 base, with 7 bases sitting between them. Germline V lookup: CDR1 KGHSH, CDR2 LQKENI.

The V call is TRBV18, the J call TRBJ2-3, with 8 bases matching TRBD1. There are 15 residues in the CDR3. CDR1 and CDR2 (germline): KGHSH, LQKENI. Losses at the gene ends were 1 base for V and 4 bases for J; bases not matched to a gene: 4. Here the CDR3 DNA reads TGTGCCAGCTCACCACGGCAGGGGGCATCAGATACGCAGTATTTT. Protein sequence: CASSPRQGASDTQYF.

The chain is built from TRBV6-6 and TRBJ2-2, with D possibly TRBD2 on 6 matching bases. In germline, CDR1 is MNHNY, CDR2 SVGAGI (reference sequence). CDR3 size: 16 residues. V was shortened by 8 bases and J by 1 base, with 17 bases between the two germline ends. CDR3 sequence (DNA): TGTGCCAGCGGCCCTATGGGGCGGGAGAACACCGGGGAGCTGTTTTTT. Protein sequence: CASGPMGRENTGELFF.

This clone was picked up a small number of times. The V gene is TRBV9, the J gene TRBJ1-4; TRBD1 aligns across 8 bases. The germline V gene encodes CDR1 SGDLS and CDR2 YYNGEE. The CDR3 has 13 amino acids. The ends lost 0 bases at V and 10 bases at J; junction bases unmatched: 2. The CDR3 region is CASSVGTGGKLFF. The DNA for the CDR3 is TGTGCCAGCAGCGTAGGAACAGGGGGAAAACTGTTTTTT. Full variable domain (outside the CDR3, taken from reference TRBV9 and TRBJ1-4): DSGVTQTPKHLITATGQRVTLRCSPRSGDLSVYWYQQSLDQGLQFLIQYYNGEERAKGNILERFSAQQFPDLHSELNLSSLELGDSALYFCASSVGTGGKLFFGSGTQLSVL.

This chain uses TRBV7-3 with TRBJ2-5, with 7 bases that match TRBD2. With the DNA end fitting TRBJ2-7 better, the J assignment may be wrong. This CDR3 region has 13 residues. The germline CDR1 and CDR2 sequences are SGHTA and FQGTGA. CDR3 region: CASSLMSGGEQYF. CDR3 coding DNA: TGTGCCAGCAGCTTAATGTCGGGGGGCGAGCAGTACTTC.

CDR3 nucleotide sequence: TGTGCCAGCAGCCAGAGGGACAGGGGCTTATATGGCTACACCTTC. Translated, it gives CASSQRDRGLYGYTF. The chain joins TRBV4-2 to TRBJ1-2; TRBD1 aligns across 10 bases. Germline values: CDR1 LGHNA, CDR2 YNFKEQ. Trimming took 3 bases from V and 5 from J; bases not matched to a gene: 6. This CDR3 is built from 15 residues.

This clone turned up a few times. The chain couples TRBV7-2 to TRBJ2-1; perhaps TRBD2 as D (7 bases). The CDR3 runs to 15 residues. V shed 1 base and J shed 6 bases, with 13 bases lying between them. Germline CDR1 SGHTA, CDR2 FQGNSA. The DNA for the CDR3 is TGTGCCAGCAGCTTAGATGGGGGGGCCGGCAATGAGCAGTTCTTC. It translates to CASSLDGGAGNEQFF.

This chain uses TRBV28 with TRBJ1-5; maybe TRBD1 (6 bases). V lost 5 bases and J 1 base, leaving 12 bases between the germline ends. The CDR3 spans 15 residues. Per germline, CDR1 MDHEN and CDR2 SYDVKM. The CDR3 DNA reads as TGTGCCAGCAGTAAGGAGGGGGGGAGCAATCAGCCCCAGCATTTT. It yields the protein CASSKEGGSNQPQHF.

A few counts support this clone. The chain employs TRBV5-4 and TRBJ1-2; D is unclear. V lost 2 bases, J lost 5 bases, and 13 bases lay in between. The CDR3 is 14 residues long. From germline, CDR1 is SGHNT and CDR2 YYREEE (reference sequence). The DNA of the CDR3 is TGTGCCAGCAGCTTTGGGCCTGGTGGGTATGGCTACACCTTC. This gives the protein CASSFGPGGYGYTF.

The rearrangement uses TRBV9 and TRBJ2-4, with a possible D match to TRBD2 (6 bases). V was pared by 3 bases and J by 0 bases, with 22 bases between. This CDR3 has 19 residues. Germline V lookup: CDR1 SGDLS, CDR2 YYNGEE. This chain's CDR3 is CASSGSGPEGLLAKNIQYF. The CDR3 DNA is TGTGCCAGCAGCGGATCAGGGCCCGAGGGACTCCTAGCCAAAAACATTCAGTACTTC.